One sample yielded the 21 T cell receptor beta chains listed below, sequenced in a study of patients and donors after allogeneic stem cell transplantation. TCRdb processed the RT-PCR reads anew with MiXCR; each CDR3 protein has one entry. Of approximately 160,000 distinct CDR3 sequences listed, about a quarter were seen once; the top ten hold 25% to 30%. Material: blood, either unsorted or a sorted T cell fraction (not recorded which). All receptors derive from a human donor who was either an allogeneic HSCT recipient or a stem cell or donor lymphocyte infusion donor (not recorded which). It is not recorded whose cells these are; they may come from a transplant donor.

This clonotype has just a few counts. CDR3 residues: CATSGSRAGTSGNTIYF. The CDR3 DNA reads as TGTGCCACCAGCGGGTCTAGGGCAGGGACTTCTGGAAACACCATATATTTT. The chain carries TRBV15 and TRBJ1-3, with a weak D call TRBD1 (5 bases). The germline CDR1 and CDR2 sequences are LNHNV and YYDKDF (reference sequence). Trimming shortened V by 5 bases and J by 1 base, and 18 bases separated the two germline ends. The CDR3 length is 17 residues.

This clonotype was seen a handful of times. This sequence joins TRBV20-1 and TRBJ2-3; 12 bases are a match to TRBD2. The junction had 4 bases not matched to a gene; V was cut back by 5 bases and J by 7 bases. The CDR3 runs to 13 residues. Germline CDR1 DFQATT, CDR2 SNEGSKA (reference sequence). The CDR3 DNA reads TGCAGTGCTCCCACTAGCGGGGGGAATACGCAGTATTTT. Translation: CSAPTSGGNTQYF.

This chain joins TRBV20-1 and TRBJ2-7; D call uncertain. The CDR3 is 12 amino acids. Germline V gene sequence: CDR1 DFQATT, CDR2 SNEGSKA (reference sequence). V dropped 3 bases and J dropped 0 bases, with 6 bases sitting between them. The CDR3 DNA follows: TGCAGTGCTAGTCCCATCTCCTACGAGCAGTACTTC. Translation: CSASPISYEQYF.

The gene calls are TRBV7-2 and TRBJ2-4, with D unresolved. V was cut by 2 bases and J by 1 base, with 15 bases left in between. CDR3 length equals 17 residues. CDR1 and CDR2 (germline): SGHTA, FQGNSA. Here the CDR3 DNA reads TGTGCCAGCAGCTTATATGGCACGCAGCCCGCCAAAAACATTCAGTACTTC. Its translation: CASSLYGTQPAKNIQYF.

This clonotype was seen more than once but under ten times. The V gene is TRBV29-1, the J gene TRBJ1-1; tentatively, D is TRBD1 (5 bases). Germline assignment: CDR1 SQVTM and CDR2 ANQGSEA. The V gene lost 5 bases and the J gene lost 0 bases, with 10 bases spanning the gap. The CDR3 sequence is 13 residues long. CDR3 region: CSVLRGLNTEAFF. The CDR3 region has the DNA TGCAGCGTTCTTAGGGGCTTGAACACTGAAGCTTTCTTT.

The V call is TRBV20-1, the J call TRBJ1-1; D is unresolved. The CDR3 totals 14 residues. The V gene's germline CDR1 is DFQATT and CDR2 SNEGSKA (reference sequence). Between the trimmed V and J ends, which lost 0 bases and 6 bases, there was a span of 14 bases. The CDR3 loop reads CSARDVGSYSEAFF. CDR3 in DNA: TGCAGTGCTAGAGATGTGGGGTCCTATTCTGAAGCTTTCTTT.

This clonotype occurred once. The rearrangement links TRBV11-2 to TRBJ2-3, with a weak D call TRBD2 (5 bases). From germline, CDR1 is SGHAT and CDR2 FQNNGV. The CDR3 is 16 amino acids. V was trimmed by 5 bases and J by 0 bases, leaving 15 bases between them. CDR3: CASSPSHRGSTDTQYF. The DNA of the CDR3 is TGTGCCAGCAGCCCATCGCATCGGGGTAGCACAGATACGCAGTATTTT. Using reference TRBV11-2 and TRBJ2-3 for the parts outside the CDR3, the full variable domain is EAGVAQSPRYKIIEKRQSVAFWCNPISGHATLYWYQQILGQGPKLLIQFQNNGVVDDSQLPKDRFSAERLKGVDSTLKIQPAKLEDSAVYLCASSPSHRGSTDTQYFGPGTRLTVL.

In this sample, this clonotype turned up a few times. This chain connects TRBV24-1 to TRBJ2-2, with 7 bases aligning to TRBD2. Trimming took 9 bases from V and 3 from J; bases not matched to a gene: 3. The germline V gene has CDR1 KGHDR and CDR2 SFDVKD. The CDR3 has 13 residues. The CDR3 region is CATRGDDTGELFF. Written as DNA, the CDR3 is TGTGCCACCCGGGGGGATGACACCGGGGAGCTGTTTTTT.

This chain connects TRBV6-5 to TRBJ2-2, with D possibly being TRBD2 (6 bases). CDR1 is MNHEY, CDR2 SVGAGI, per germline. The V and J ends lost 7 bases and 0 bases respectively, with 9 bases between them. The CDR3 has 14 amino acids. In DNA, the CDR3 is TGTGCCAGCAATGGGGGGACGAACACCGGGGAGCTGTTTTTT. Protein product: CASNGGTNTGELFF.

This rearrangement joins TRBV5-1 to TRBJ2-7; D uncertain. Per germline, CDR1 SGHRS and CDR2 YFSETQ. Trimming took off 0 bases at V and 6 bases at J, with 10 bases between the two ends. CDR3 length: 13 residues. CDR3: CASSLAGLSEQYF. The CDR3 nucleotides read TGCGCCAGCAGCTTGGCCGGGCTATCCGAGCAGTACTTC.

This clonotype has ten or more counts. The rearrangement uses TRBV20-1 and TRBJ2-7, with 9 bases identical to TRBD1. The CDR3 sequence is 15 residues long. Germline CDR1 is DFQATT and CDR2 is SNEGSKA (reference sequence). Trimming at V came to 3 bases and at J to 4 bases, leaving 10 bases not matched to a gene. The chain's CDR3 is CSARMDRGQGYEQYF. CDR3 nucleotides: TGCAGTGCTAGGATGGACAGGGGCCAAGGGTACGAGCAGTACTTC.

The chain couples TRBV7-3 to TRBJ1-2, with a possible D match to TRBD1 (6 bases). V dropped 5 bases and J dropped 8 bases, with 18 bases sitting between them. Per germline, CDR1 SGHTA and CDR2 FQGTGA. The CDR3 has 14 residues. Written as DNA, the CDR3 is TGTGCCAGCAGCCCCCCGGGGGCTACCGGGGGCTACACCTTC. Translation: CASSPPGATGGYTF. Filled out from reference TRBV7-3 and TRBJ1-2, the complete variable domain reads GAGVSQTPSNKVTEKGKYVELRCDPISGHTALYWYRQSLGQGPEFLIYFQGTGAADDSGLPNDRFFAVRPEGSVSTLKIQRTERGDSAVYLCASSPPGATGGYTFGSGTRLTVV.

The rearrangement joins TRBV5-6 to TRBJ2-2; D is perhaps TRBD1 (6 bases). Looked up from germline, CDR1 is SGHDT and CDR2 is YYEEEE. V dropped 4 bases and J dropped 2 bases, with 15 bases sitting between them. This CDR3 is 16 amino acids long. The CDR3 nucleotides are TGTGCCAGCAGCCTGCCAGGACAGCGAAACACCGGGGAGCTGTTTTTT. This gives the protein CASSLPGQRNTGELFF.

This chain joins TRBV15 and TRBJ1-4; D is ambiguous. V lost 5 bases to trimming and J lost 8 bases, with 12 bases between them. CDR1 and CDR2 (germline): LNHNV, YYDKDF (reference sequence). The CDR3 sequence is 13 residues long. CDR3 loop: CATSRLKGEKLFF. CDR3 nucleotide sequence: TGTGCCACCAGCCGTTTAAAAGGAGAAAAACTGTTTTTT.

V usage is TRBV5-1 and J usage is TRBJ1-6, with TRBD1 matching 7 bases. The J segment lost 9 bases and the V segment lost 4 bases, leaving 10 bases of the junction unmatched. Germline V gene lookup returns CDR1 SGHRS and CDR2 YFSETQ. This CDR3 contains 15 residues. The CDR3 region is CASSLLTGTVSPLHF. The DNA for the CDR3 is TGCGCCAGCAGCCTCCTGACAGGGACGGTTTCACCCCTCCACTTT.

This clonotype was seen a handful of times. The chain carries TRBV3-1 and TRBJ2-5; D not certain. The CDR3 spans 12 residues. V was shortened by 3 bases and J by 5 bases, with 7 bases between the two germline ends. Germline V gene data show CDR1 as LGHDT and CDR2 as YNNKEL (reference sequence). The CDR3, as DNA: TGTGCCAGCAGCCATGCCTCCGAGACCCAGTACTTC. This encodes CASSHASETQYF.

With respect to this clonotype: A read error may be the cause here, since a much bigger clone is one base away. Since no conserved phenylalanine or tryptophan closes the CDR3, a read error is the likely cause. The rearrangement links TRBV29-1 to TRBJ1-1; D gene ambiguous. The CDR3 loop spans 16 amino acids. CDR1 SQVTM and CDR2 ANQGSEA come from the germline V gene. V lost 3 bases and J lost 2, with 19 bases in between. CDR3 region: CSVDESGRTQNTEAFL. The CDR3 DNA is TGCAGCGTTGATGAGTCAGGACGCACACAAAACACTGAAGCTTTCTTG.

The chain joins TRBV7-9 to TRBJ1-3; D is uncertain. Germline lookup yields CDR1 SEHNR and CDR2 FQNEAQ (reference sequence). CDR3 length: 16 amino acids. V lost 2 bases to trimming and J lost 3 bases, with 14 bases between them. Here the CDR3 DNA reads TGTGCCAGCAGCTTACCCGGCGACGTCTTTGGAAACACCATATATTTT. Translating gives CASSLPGDVFGNTIYF.

This clonotype was recorded a few times. The chain combines TRBV7-2 with TRBJ1-1, with no clear D. The V gene's germline CDR1 is SGHTA and CDR2 FQGNSA. The V end was cut by 1 base, the J end by 3 bases, with 9 bases between. This CDR3 has 14 amino acids. The chain's CDR3 is CASSLGLPHTEAFF. CDR3 nucleotides: TGTGCCAGCAGCTTAGGGTTACCGCACACTGAAGCTTTCTTT.

The chain couples TRBV12-3 or TRBV12-4 to TRBJ1-5, with D uncertain. V was shortened by 5 bases and J by 2 bases, with 13 bases between the two germline ends. The CDR3 runs to 15 residues. The CDR3 loop reads CASSRERAGNQPQHF. For the CDR3, the DNA is TGTGCCAGCAGTCGGGAAAGGGCGGGCAATCAGCCCCAGCATTTT.

This chain joins TRBV21-1 and TRBJ2-7. TRBV21-1 is given as a pseudogene. The CDR3 spans 11 residues. The CDR3 DNA is TGTGCCAGCAGCAAAGCTCGAGAGCAGTACTTC. Translation: CASSKAREQYF.